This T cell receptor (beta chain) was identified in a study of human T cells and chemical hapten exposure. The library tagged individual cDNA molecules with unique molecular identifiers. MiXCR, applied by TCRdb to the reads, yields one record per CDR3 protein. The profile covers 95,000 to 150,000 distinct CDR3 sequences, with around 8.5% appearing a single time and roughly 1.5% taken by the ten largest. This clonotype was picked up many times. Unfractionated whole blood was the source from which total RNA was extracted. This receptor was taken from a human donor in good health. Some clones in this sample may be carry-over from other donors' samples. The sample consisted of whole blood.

The CDR3 reads CASSSRDSGPGANVLTF. The CDR3 nucleotides are TGTGCCAGCAGCTCCCGGGACAGTGGGCCCGGGGCCAACGTCCTGACTTTC. The chain is built from TRBV5-4 and TRBJ2-6; 7 nucleotides match TRBD1. After removal of 3 bases from V and 4 bases from J, the junction contained 10 bases not matched to a gene. The CDR3 is made up of 17 amino acids. The V gene's germline CDR1 is SGHNT and CDR2 YYREEE (reference sequence).